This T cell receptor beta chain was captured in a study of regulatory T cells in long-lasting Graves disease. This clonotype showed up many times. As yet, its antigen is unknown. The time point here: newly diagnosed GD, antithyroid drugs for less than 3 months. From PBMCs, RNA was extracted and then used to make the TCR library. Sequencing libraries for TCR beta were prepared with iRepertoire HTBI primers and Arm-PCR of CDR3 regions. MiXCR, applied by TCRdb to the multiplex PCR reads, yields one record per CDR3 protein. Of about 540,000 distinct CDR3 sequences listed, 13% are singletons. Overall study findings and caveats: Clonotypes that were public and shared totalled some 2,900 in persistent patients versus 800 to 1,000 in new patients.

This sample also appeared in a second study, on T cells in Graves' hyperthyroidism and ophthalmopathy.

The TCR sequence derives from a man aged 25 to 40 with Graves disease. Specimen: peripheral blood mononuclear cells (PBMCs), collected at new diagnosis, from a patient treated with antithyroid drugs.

This chain's CDR3 is CASSLVFSGRDNEQFF. The CDR3 DNA follows: TGTGCCAGCAGCTTAGTGTTTAGCGGGAGAGACAATGAGCAGTTCTTC. The chain combines TRBV11-2 with TRBJ2-1, with 9 bases fitting TRBD2. CDR3 length: 16 amino acids. The germline CDR1 and CDR2 sequences are SGHAT and FQNNGV. Trimming took 1 base from V and 5 from J; bases not matched to a gene: 6. Full variable domain (outside the CDR3, taken from reference TRBV11-2 and TRBJ2-1): EAGVAQSPRYKIIEKRQSVAFWCNPISGHATLYWYQQILGQGPKLLIQFQNNGVVDDSQLPKDRFSAERLKGVDSTLKIQPAKLEDSAVYLCASSLVFSGRDNEQFFGPGTRLTVL.